This TCR beta chain was documented in a study of metastatic and nonmetastatic thyroid tumors. Study overall: The comparison covered peripheral blood and tumor or nodule tissue in malignant and benign thyroid patients.

This clone was seen many times. The antigen remains undetermined. Additional DNA sequences in this sample encode the identical CDR3. The CDR3 contains 13 residues. Germline CDR1 and CDR2: MNHNS and SASEGT. V lost 6 bases to trimming and J lost 7 bases, with 10 bases between them. The entire patient cohort was treatment-naive prior to thyroid surgery. Original data processing: Construction of a distant-metastasis classifier for papillary thyroid cancer relied on CDR3 differences across clinicopathological groups. TCRdb re-called the PCR reads through MiXCR. The V and J calls and clone size come from TCRdb's table, not from the authors' own analysis. The sample records about 53,000 clones, 20% to 25% being singletons. Broader study findings: Malignant thyroid tumors reportedly exceeded benign nodules significantly in TCR beta diversity, with the difference appearing in blood and tumor.

The rearrangement joins TRBV6-1 to TRBJ1-6, with D unresolved. The sequencing sample was made of blood. The sequence was obtained from a female donor with papillary thyroid cancer or a benign thyroid nodule (not recorded which). Some clones in this sample may be carry-over from other donors' samples. The CDR3 DNA reads as TGTGCCAGCAGGCTAGGCCTCAATTCACCCCTCCACTTT. Its translation is CASRLGLNSPLHF.